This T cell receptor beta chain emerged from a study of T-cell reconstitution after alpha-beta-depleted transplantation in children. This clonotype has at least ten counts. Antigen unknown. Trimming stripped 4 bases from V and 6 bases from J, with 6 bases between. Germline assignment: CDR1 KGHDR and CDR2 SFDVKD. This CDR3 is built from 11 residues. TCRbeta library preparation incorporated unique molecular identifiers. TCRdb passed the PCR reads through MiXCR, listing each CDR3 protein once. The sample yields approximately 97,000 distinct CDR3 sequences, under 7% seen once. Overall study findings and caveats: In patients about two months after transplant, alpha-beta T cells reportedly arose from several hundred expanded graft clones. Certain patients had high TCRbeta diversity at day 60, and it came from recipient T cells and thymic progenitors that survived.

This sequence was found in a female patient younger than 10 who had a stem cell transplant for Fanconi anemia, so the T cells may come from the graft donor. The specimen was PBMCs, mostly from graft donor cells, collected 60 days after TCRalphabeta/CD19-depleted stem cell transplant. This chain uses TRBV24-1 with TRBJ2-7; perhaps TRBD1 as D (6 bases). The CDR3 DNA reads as TGTGCCACCAGTGACAGGGGCGAGCAGTACTTC. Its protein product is CATSDRGEQYF.